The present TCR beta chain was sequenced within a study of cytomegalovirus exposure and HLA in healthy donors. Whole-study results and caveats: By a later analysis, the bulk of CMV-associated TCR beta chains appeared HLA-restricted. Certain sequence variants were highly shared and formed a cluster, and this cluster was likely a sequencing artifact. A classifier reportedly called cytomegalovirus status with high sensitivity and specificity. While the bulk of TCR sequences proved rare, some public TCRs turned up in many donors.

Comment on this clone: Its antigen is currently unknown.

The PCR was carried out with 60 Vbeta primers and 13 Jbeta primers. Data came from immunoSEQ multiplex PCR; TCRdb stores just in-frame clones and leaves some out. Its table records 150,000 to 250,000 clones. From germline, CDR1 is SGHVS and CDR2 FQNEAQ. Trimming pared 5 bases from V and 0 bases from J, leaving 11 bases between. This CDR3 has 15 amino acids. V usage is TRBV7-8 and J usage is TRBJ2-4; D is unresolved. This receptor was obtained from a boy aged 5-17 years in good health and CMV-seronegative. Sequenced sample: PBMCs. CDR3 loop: CASSHGSIAKNIQYF. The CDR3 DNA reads TGTGCCAGCAGCCACGGGTCCATAGCCAAAAACATTCAGTACTTC.